One and the same sample provided the 25 T cell receptor beta chains below, sequenced in a study of blood T cells in healthy people across ages. The use of a sample-barcoded 5' primer and a J-beta primer mix characterized a second PCR of about 7 to 12 cycles. TCRdb ran MiXCR on the 5' RACE reads and lists one entry per CDR3 protein. The sample has just over 1 million distinct CDR3 sequences, more than 35% seen once; the top ten hold about 19%. Sequenced material: blood. The receptors shown here come from a woman aged 60-75 years in good health.

The chain carries TRBV11-1 and TRBJ2-6; TRBD2 aligns across 12 bases. The V gene end was trimmed by 1 base and the J gene end by 0 bases; junction bases not matched to a gene: 10. CDR1 is SGHAT and CDR2 is FQDESV in the germline V gene (reference sequence). This CDR3 is 21 amino acids long. The CDR3 DNA sequence: TGTGCCAGCAGCTTAGACCTAACTAGCGGGAGGACCAACTCTGGGGCCAACGTCCTGACTTTC. It translates to CASSLDLTSGRTNSGANVLTF. Based on the CDR3 plus reference TRBV11-1 and TRBJ2-6, the full variable domain is EAEVAQSPRYKITEKSQAVAFWCDPISGHATLYWYRQILGQGPELLVQFQDESVVDDSQLPKDRFSAERLKGVDSTLKIQPAELGDSAMYLCASSLDLTSGRTNSGANVLTFGAGSRLTVL.

The chain uses TRBV28 and TRBJ2-3; a weak D match, TRBD2 (7 bases). CDR1 is MDHEN and CDR2 is SYDVKM in the germline V gene. This CDR3 spans 16 amino acids. Trimming pared 7 bases from V and 0 bases from J, leaving 17 bases between. The CDR3 nucleotides are TGTGCCAGCATCCCAAGGCGGGGGCATAGCACAGATACGCAGTATTTT. Its translation: CASIPRRGHSTDTQYF.

This clonotype was recorded a few times. V and J are TRBV7-2 and TRBJ2-5, with 7 bases matching TRBD2. Germline-derived CDR1 and CDR2 are SGHTA and FQGNSA. J lost 5 bases, V lost 5 bases, and 11 bases had no gene match. This CDR3 region has 15 residues. The CDR3 DNA reads TGTGCCAGCAGCATGGGAGGGGAGGCGTGGGAGACCCAGTACTTC. This gives the protein CASSMGGEAWETQYF.

V is TRBV5-1 and J is TRBJ2-2; weak D call: TRBD1 (6 bases). V gave up 6 bases and J gave up 5 bases, with 14 bases separating them. The germline CDR1 and CDR2 sequences are SGHRS and YFSETQ. This CDR3 has 14 amino acids. CDR3 region: CASNIYRETGELFF. As DNA, the CDR3 is TGCGCCAGCAACATCTACAGGGAGACCGGGGAGCTGTTTTTT.

This clonotype occurred a few times. This chain connects TRBV5-1 to TRBJ2-1; D not certain. The CDR3 has 12 residues. Germline CDR1 reads SGHRS; CDR2 reads YFSETQ. Trimming left V 0 bases short and J 9 bases short, with 7 bases between. Here the CDR3 reads CASSLDWGEQFF. In DNA form, the CDR3 reads TGCGCCAGCAGCTTGGACTGGGGTGAGCAGTTCTTC.

The chain employs TRBV20-1 and TRBJ2-4; D not resolved. The DNA end is more similar to TRBJ2-7, so the J call may be wrong. The germline V gene has CDR1 DFQATT and CDR2 SNEGSKA (reference sequence). This CDR3 has 13 amino acids. CDR3 sequence: CSARDRYNYEQYF. CDR3 DNA: TGCAGTGCTAGAGACAGGTATAACTACGAGCAGTACTTC.

The chain is built from TRBV5-1 and TRBJ2-7, with D tentatively TRBD1 (5 bases). V was cut by 0 bases and J by 0 bases, with 16 bases left in between. CDR3 length: 17 amino acids. The germline V gene encodes CDR1 SGHRS and CDR2 YFSETQ. The CDR3 loop is CASSLATRVLSSYEQYF. CDR3 DNA sequence: TGCGCCAGCAGCTTGGCTACCAGGGTGCTATCCTCCTACGAGCAGTACTTC.

This sequence joins TRBV28 and TRBJ2-1; 13 bases are a match to TRBD2. Germline-derived CDR1 and CDR2 are MDHEN and SYDVKM. V lost 3 bases, J lost 8 bases, and 10 bases stayed unmatched. This CDR3 contains 17 residues. CDR3 in DNA: TGTGCCAGCAGTTTTTCCGAAACTAGCGGGAGGGCCCATGAGCAGTTCTTC. Translating gives CASSFSETSGRAHEQFF.

This CDR3 is CASRSGHSYGYTF. For the CDR3, the DNA is TGTGCCAGCAGGTCGGGACACAGCTATGGCTACACCTTC. The V call is TRBV7-3, the J call TRBJ1-2, with D perhaps matching TRBD1 (6 bases). CDR3 length: 13 residues. V was cut by 6 bases and J by 4 bases, with 12 bases left in between. Germline assignment: CDR1 SGHTA and CDR2 FQGTGA.

V gene TRBV9 combines with J gene TRBJ2-5, with 12 bases aligning to TRBD2. V lost 4 bases to trimming and J lost 5 bases; unmatched junction nucleotides: 6. The germline gives CDR1 SGDLS, CDR2 YYNGEE. The CDR3 is 15 amino acids. The CDR3 region is CASSTTSGRMETQYF. For the CDR3, the DNA is TGTGCCAGCAGCACCACTAGCGGGAGGATGGAGACCCAGTACTTC.

The V gene is TRBV5-6, the J gene TRBJ2-1, with D possibly TRBD1 on 5 matching bases. Germline assignment: CDR1 SGHDT and CDR2 YYEEEE. V lost 4 bases and J 4 bases, leaving 9 bases between the germline ends. This CDR3 is 13 amino acids long. The CDR3 loop is CASSLTVYNEQFF. In nucleotides, the CDR3 is TGTGCCAGCAGCCTGACAGTTTACAATGAGCAGTTCTTC.

On this clonotype itself: One junction end does not reproduce the germline sequence, and a read error may be involved. The V gene is TRBV10-3, the J gene TRBJ2-3; TRBD2 aligns across 11 bases. The CDR3 loop spans 16 amino acids. Germline V CDR1 and CDR2: ENHRY, SYGVKD. Here the CDR3 DNA reads TGTGCCATCAGTGAACCTAGCGGGAGGTCCACAGATACGCAGTGTTTT. Translated: CAISEPSGRSTDTQCF.

The J gene is TRBJ1-1, the V gene TRBV20-1, with 8 bases matching TRBD1. V shed 5 bases and J 4 bases; nucleotides not matched to a gene: 12. The CDR3 spans 15 residues. Per the germline V gene, CDR1 is DFQATT and CDR2 is SNEGSKA (reference sequence). CDR3 in amino acids: CSARITGGRATEAFF. CDR3 nucleotides: TGCAGTGCTCGCATTACAGGGGGTCGTGCCACTGAAGCTTTCTTT.

CDR3 in DNA: TGCGCCAGCAGCTTGGGGACAGGGGGCGTCGACGAGCGGTACTTC. This codes for CASSLGTGGVDERYF. V and J are TRBV5-1 and TRBJ2-4, with TRBD1 matching over 11 bases. CDR1 and CDR2 (germline): SGHRS, YFSETQ. The CDR3 is 15 amino acids. V lost 0 bases and J lost 15; bases outside the gene matches: 11. The full variable domain, rest sourced from reference TRBV5-1 and TRBJ2-4, is KAGVTQTPRYLIKTRGQQVTLSCSPISGHRSVSWYQQTPGQGLQFLFEYFSETQRNKGNFPGRFSGRQFSNSRSEMNVSTLELGDSALYLCASSLGTGGVDERYFGAGTRLSVL.

This clonotype has more than one count but fewer than ten. CDR3 in amino acids: CSERESGGEQFF. CDR3 bases: TGCAGTGAGCGGGAGTCCGGAGGTGAGCAGTTCTTC. This chain joins TRBV20-1 and TRBJ2-1; TRBD2 aligns across 8 bases. The CDR3 is 12 amino acids. The V gene end was trimmed by 7 bases and the J gene end by 9 bases; junction bases not matched to a gene: 8. The germline V gene has CDR1 DFQATT and CDR2 SNEGSKA (reference sequence).

Only one count was recorded for this clonotype. The chain joins TRBV4-2 to TRBJ1-2, with TRBD1 matching 8 bases. Germline values: CDR1 LGHNA, CDR2 YNFKEQ. The CDR3 totals 16 residues. J gave up 1 base and V 4 bases, and 8 bases lay outside the gene matches. The CDR3 region has the DNA TGTGCCAGCAGCCCCTCCTCCGGGACAGGTAACTATGGCTACACCTTC. Translating gives CASSPSSGTGNYGYTF.

The rearrangement uses TRBV6-5 and TRBJ2-5; D ambiguous. Gene TRBJ2-7 matches the end of the DNA better, so the J call may be wrong. From germline, CDR1 is MNHEY and CDR2 SVGAGI. This CDR3 region has 15 residues. The CDR3, as DNA: TGTGCCAGCAGCCAACAAGCTTCAGCTTACTACGAGCAGTACTTC. Translation gives CASSQQASAYYEQYF.

This clonotype was counted ten times or more. Sequence at one end of the junction differs from germline and may be a read error. This chain uses TRBV7-9 with TRBJ2-1; D gene uncertain. Germline CDR1 SEHNR, CDR2 FQNEAQ (reference sequence). The CDR3 has 13 residues. The CDR3 is CASSLGTYNEQFF. CDR3 coding DNA: TGCGCCAGCAGCTTAGGCACTTACAATGAGCAGTTCTTC.

V gene TRBV11-1 combines with J gene TRBJ2-1; tentatively, D is TRBD1 (5 bases). The DNA end is a closer match to TRBJ2-7, so the J assignment may be wrong. The CDR3 loop spans 14 amino acids. Germline lookup yields CDR1 SGHAT and CDR2 FQDESV (reference sequence). The CDR3 bases are TGTGCCAGCAGCTTACAGGTTCGGCAGGGTGAGCAGTACTTC. This sequence encodes CASSLQVRQGEQYF.

This clonotype showed up just a few times. The rearrangement links TRBV20-1 to TRBJ1-3; D not certain. The germline CDR1 and CDR2 sequences are DFQATT and SNEGSKA (reference sequence). V lost 1 base to trimming and J lost 1 base, with 11 bases between them. CDR3 size: 15 residues. The CDR3 DNA reads as TGCAGTGCTAGAGGGCTCAGAGGGTCTGGAAACACCATATATTTT. Translation gives CSARGLRGSGNTIYF.

This chain joins TRBV14 and TRBJ2-7; D unresolved. V lost 4 bases, J lost 3 bases, and 7 bases lay in between. The germline CDR1 and CDR2 sequences are SGHDN and FVKESK. This CDR3 is 12 amino acids long. CDR3 DNA sequence: TGTGCCAGCAGCCCATACAACTACGAGCAGTACTTC. As protein: CASSPYNYEQYF.

The chain combines TRBV24-1 with TRBJ2-3; D gene ambiguous. This CDR3 is 13 amino acids long. The germline V and J ends were trimmed by 4 bases and 2 bases, with 6 bases remaining between them. Germline assignment: CDR1 KGHDR and CDR2 SFDVKD. CDR3: CATSEDTTDTQYF. CDR3 coding DNA: TGTGCCACCAGTGAAGATACCACAGATACGCAGTATTTT.

The chain employs TRBV25-1 and TRBJ1-1; possibly TRBD1 for D (5 bases). Trimming left V 10 bases short and J 6 bases short, with 18 bases between. The CDR3 consists of 13 residues. From germline, CDR1 is MGHDK and CDR2 SYGVNS. CDR3 amino acids: CATSGLSRAEAFF. CDR3 nucleotides: TGTGCCACCTCGGGACTCTCTAGGGCTGAAGCTTTCTTT.

As concerns this clonotype: One end of the junction fails to match germline, which may point to a read error. The rearrangement uses TRBV13 and TRBJ2-1; 9 positions agree with TRBD1. With the DNA end fitting TRBJ2-7 better, the J assignment may be wrong. The CDR3 length is 14 residues. Germline V gene sequence: CDR1 PRHDT, CDR2 FYEKMQ (reference sequence). Here the CDR3 reads CASSLRDRVHEQYF. As DNA, the CDR3 is TGTGCTAGCAGCTTAAGGGACAGGGTCCACGAGCAGTACTTC.

There are a few counts of this clonotype. CDR3: CSVETVGGRYEQYF. CDR3 sequence (DNA): TGCAGCGTTGAAACTGTGGGGGGGCGGTACGAGCAGTACTTC. This rearrangement joins TRBV29-1 to TRBJ2-7; tentatively, D is TRBD2 (7 bases). Germline V gene sequence: CDR1 SQVTM, CDR2 ANQGSEA. Trimming took 2 bases from V and 4 from J, leaving 15 bases between them. The CDR3 extends over 14 amino acids.